This T cell receptor (beta chain) was obtained from a study of cytomegalovirus exposure and HLA in healthy donors. Whole-study findings and limits: Previous analysis showed most TCR beta V segments were productive about 87% or about 30% of the time. Using a false discovery rate of 0.05, a later analysis showed that 16,951 TCR beta sequences were associated with HLA alleles. TCR beta chains numbering roughly 150 were designated cytomegalovirus-associated. Accurate prediction of most subjects' HLA-A and HLA-B alleles from TCR beta sequences was reported.

Note on this clone: Antigen specificity is unknown.

Use of 60 Vbeta and 13 Jbeta primers characterized the PCR. The method was immunoSEQ multiplex PCR; TCRdb's version includes in-frame clones alone and lacks a portion of them. The sample includes hundreds of thousands of clones, around 80% of them seen just once. The CDR3 has 13 amino acids. Germline V gives CDR1 MNHEY, CDR2 SVGAGI. Trimming took off 6 bases at V and 4 bases at J, with 12 bases between the two ends. V gene TRBV6-5 combines with J gene TRBJ1-2; maybe TRBD1 (5 bases). The sequencing sample was made of PBMCs. This sequence was found in a boy between 5 and 17 years old in good health and CMV-seronegative. DNA for the CDR3: TGTGCCAGCAGACGGGGGACCTCCTATGGCTACACCTTC. This sequence encodes CASRRGTSYGYTF.